Below are 17 T cell receptor beta chains sequenced from a single sample in a study of T cells in Graves' hyperthyroidism and ophthalmopathy (dated by TCRdb to about 2019). Library construction relied on multiplex PCR. The run used an Illumina HiSeq 2000. The TCR beta CDR3 regions were amplified from RNA transcripts. For the first round of RT-PCR on the TCR CDR3, the HTBI primer set was used together with the Qiagen OneStep RT-PCR kit. TCRdb ran its own pipeline on the public reads, namely fastp trimming at Q25 and MiXCR clone calling, and kept in-frame beta chains. Each CDR3 protein appears once, grouped with its most common genes and DNA. A total of about 700,000 distinct CDR3 sequences appear in this sample, 13% to 15% of them only once. The top ten hold roughly a tenth of the sample. Material for sequencing was blood. The source of these receptors is a woman between 18 and 30 years old with Graves' hyperthyroidism.

This clonotype appeared a few times. The chain recombines TRBV27 with TRBJ2-5; TRBD2 might be the D (5 bases). Per germline, CDR1 MNHEY and CDR2 SMNVEV (reference sequence). The V end lost 11 bases, the J end lost 5 bases, and 15 bases lay between the germline ends. The CDR3 runs to 12 residues. The CDR3 DNA follows: TGTGCCGCGGGTTTTTATGGGGAGACCCAGTACTTC. The encoded protein is CAAGFYGETQYF.

In this sample, this clonotype turned up a few times. This may be a read error, as it is one base from a much larger clone. The chain combines TRBV2 with TRBJ1-1; a possible D gene is TRBD1 (5 bases). Germline CDR1 is SNHLY and CDR2 is FYNNEI. This CDR3 contains 13 residues. Trimming took 8 bases from V and 4 from J, leaving 14 bases between them. The CDR3 region has the DNA TGTGCCAGCGGGCTCAGGGTAAGCACTGAAGCTTTCTTT. This codes for CASGLRVSTEAFF.

This clonotype was seen many times. V is TRBV29-1 and J is TRBJ2-1, with 7 positions matching TRBD1. V was pared by 0 bases and J by 4 bases, with 9 bases of the junction left unmatched. CDR3 length: 16 residues. Germline V gene lookup returns CDR1 SQVTM and CDR2 ANQGSEA. The CDR3 DNA sequence: TGCAGCGTTGAAGATCTGAGGACAGGCCGTTACAATGAGCAGTTCTTC. It specifies CSVEDLRTGRYNEQFF.

This clonotype was detected many times. This chain uses TRBV6-6 with TRBJ2-2, with D hard to call. Germline V lookup: CDR1 MNHNY, CDR2 SVGAGI (reference sequence). This CDR3 comprises 15 residues. The V end was cut by 0 bases, the J end by 8 bases, with 13 bases between. The DNA of the CDR3 is TGTGCCAGCAGTTACTCGGCGCAGGCCGATGGGGAGCTGTTTTTT. This codes for CASSYSAQADGELFF.

Many counts were recorded for this clonotype. This sequence joins TRBV2 and TRBJ2-7, with 7 bases matching TRBD2. This CDR3 region has 16 residues. The germline V gene encodes CDR1 SNHLY and CDR2 FYNNEI. V shed 6 bases and J 3 bases; nucleotides not matched to a gene: 14. In nucleotides, the CDR3 is TGTGCCAGCAGCCCTCCCCCTAGCGGACGAGGCTACGAGCAGTACTTC. Translating gives CASSPPPSGRGYEQYF.

Ten or more counts support this clonotype. The chain joins TRBV13 to TRBJ2-7, with D unresolved. V shed 0 bases and J shed 9 bases, with 15 bases lying between them. The CDR3 runs to 14 residues. Germline CDR1 and CDR2: PRHDT and FYEKMQ (reference sequence). CDR3 nucleotide sequence: TGTGCCAGCAGCTTAGGTCAGACTCTATTGGGGCAGTACTTC. Amino acids: CASSLGQTLLGQYF.

This clonotype has just a few counts. This chain links TRBV28 with TRBJ2-7; D possibly corresponds to TRBD2 (5 bases). Germline CDR1 and CDR2: MDHEN and SYDVKM. This CDR3 is built from 13 residues. V was shortened by 6 bases and J by 6 bases, with 15 bases between the two germline ends. The CDR3 loop reads CASREEWASEQYF. CDR3 coding DNA: TGTGCCAGCAGGGAGGAGTGGGCCTCCGAGCAGTACTTC. Full variable domain (rest looked up from reference TRBV28 and TRBJ2-7): DVKVTQSSRYLVKRTGEKVFLECVQDMDHENMFWYRQDPGLGLRLIYFSYDVKMKEKGDIPEGYSVSREKKERFSLILESASTNQTSMYLCASREEWASEQYFGPGTRLTVT.

This clonotype was observed a handful of times. The chain carries TRBV3-1 and TRBJ2-3, with 9 bases that match TRBD1. The CDR3 is made up of 20 amino acids. V lost 3 bases and J lost 4; bases outside the gene matches: 20. The germline V gene has CDR1 LGHDT and CDR2 YNNKEL (reference sequence). CDR3 in DNA: TGTGCCAGCAGCCAGTTTGCCGGGACAGGGCTTCCTATTCAAGCAGATACGCAGTATTTT. It is translated as CASSQFAGTGLPIQADTQYF.

V usage is TRBV7-2 and J usage is TRBJ2-1; tentative D call: TRBD2 (6 bases). This CDR3 contains 15 residues. Germline CDR1 SGHTA, CDR2 FQGNSA. V was shortened by 1 base and J by 3 bases, with 10 bases between the two germline ends. CDR3 nucleotides: TGTGCCAGCAGCTTAGGCGGGGCGCACTACAATGAGCAGTTCTTC. Protein sequence: CASSLGGAHYNEQFF.

In this sample, this clonotype turned up a few times. The CDR3: CSAPPSGRGTDTQYF. In DNA form, the CDR3 reads TGCAGTGCCCCCCCTAGCGGGAGAGGCACAGATACGCAGTATTTT. This rearrangement joins TRBV20-1 to TRBJ2-3; TRBD2 aligns across 10 bases. The trim removed 6 bases at V and 1 base at J, leaving 7 bases unmatched. The germline V gene has CDR1 DFQATT and CDR2 SNEGSKA (reference sequence). This CDR3 is 15 amino acids long.

This clonotype was observed at least ten times. The chain employs TRBV4-3 and TRBJ2-3; 9 bases fit TRBD2. Germline CDR1 and CDR2: LGHNA and YSLEER. V lost 1 base and J lost 7; bases outside the gene matches: 9. The CDR3 loop spans 16 amino acids. CDR3 bases: TGCGCCAGCAGCCAAGGATTCAGCGGGAGGAGGAATACGCAGTATTTT. It is translated as CASSQGFSGRRNTQYF.

Comment on this clonotype: The junction and the germline gene differ at one end; a read error may be behind it. The chain uses TRBV11-2 and TRBJ1-6, with a possible D match to TRBD1 (5 bases). CDR1 is SGHAT and CDR2 is FQNNGV in the germline V gene. CDR3 length equals 17 residues. CDR3: CASSQEGRGPVNSPLHF. In DNA, the CDR3 is TGCGCCAGCAGCCAAGAAGGACGGGGACCGGTTAATTCACCCCTCCACTTT.

There are a few counts of this clonotype. This rearrangement joins TRBV30 to TRBJ2-1; 15 positions match TRBD2. With 4 bases clipped from V and 0 bases from J, the junction kept 10 bases outside the gene matches. The CDR3 consists of 19 residues. Germline V gene data show CDR1 as GTSNPN and CDR2 as SVGIG (reference sequence). The CDR3 sequence is CAWKGLPGLAGGSYNEQFF. DNA for the CDR3: TGTGCCTGGAAGGGGCTCCCGGGACTAGCGGGAGGCTCCTACAATGAGCAGTTCTTC.

J is TRBJ1-2 and V is TRBV5-1; D uncertain. Germline CDR1 reads SGHRS; CDR2 reads YFSETQ. V dropped 0 bases and J dropped 5 bases, with 8 bases sitting between them. The CDR3 length is 13 residues. Here the CDR3 reads CASSLGTRYGYTF. CDR3 nucleotide sequence: TGCGCCAGCAGCTTGGGGACCCGGTATGGCTACACCTTC.

In this sample, this clonotype turned up a few times. One end of the junction varies from germline; a read error may be responsible. CDR3 sequence: CASRLDWLQSYNEQFF. The CDR3 nucleotides read TGTGCCAGCAGATTAGATTGGCTACAGTCCTACAATGAGCAGTTCTTC. The chain recombines TRBV7-9 with TRBJ2-1; D is undetermined. Looked up from germline, CDR1 is SEHNR and CDR2 is FQNEAQ (reference sequence). This CDR3 is built from 16 residues.

This clonotype was recorded many times. The rearrangement uses TRBV4-1 and TRBJ1-1; D not certain. Per germline, CDR1 MGHRA and CDR2 YSYEKL. V lost 0 bases to trimming and J lost 8 bases, with 7 bases between them. The CDR3 is made up of 12 amino acids. The CDR3 DNA reads as TGCGCCAGCAGCCAAGATGGAACCGAAGCTTTCTTT. The encoded protein is CASSQDGTEAFF.

The chain couples TRBV19 to TRBJ1-2; D unresolved. Germline V CDR1 and CDR2: LNHDA, SQIVND (reference sequence). The CDR3 covers 12 residues. V lost 2 bases to trimming and J lost 8 bases, with 9 bases between them. Here the CDR3 reads CASSISMRGYTF. CDR3 bases: TGTGCCAGTAGTATATCTATGCGCGGCTACACCTTC.